The sequence of this T cell receptor (beta chain) was determined in a study of metastatic and nonmetastatic thyroid tumors. The CDR3 spans 13 residues. V was trimmed by 0 bases and J by 4 bases, leaving 6 bases between them. Via MiXCR, TCRdb re-called the PCR reads. The sample includes tens of thousands of clones, roughly 20% of them seen just once. Thyroid surgery took place with no prior treatment in any patient. The sequencing input was blood. The J gene is TRBJ1-2, the V gene TRBV12-3 or TRBV12-4; D unresolved. The sequence came from a female donor with papillary thyroid cancer or a benign thyroid nodule (not recorded which). Some clones in this sample may be carry-over from other donors' samples. CDR3 bases: TGTGCCAGCAGTTTAGCCATGGTCTATGGCTACACCTTC. This translates into CASSLAMVYGYTF.